The 28 T cell receptor beta chains below all came from one sample that was sequenced in a study of long-term antiretroviral therapy in people with HIV. Version v3.0 of the immunoSEQ assay was performed at survey level. Only in-frame clones appear in the TCRdb table, and some are missing; sequencing was by immunoSEQ multiplex PCR. The sample includes under 45,000 clones, around 84% of them seen just once. Here the sequenced sample was unsorted PBMCs, taken just over 2.7 years before starting antiretroviral therapy. Receptors were obtained from a woman aged 25 to 39 with HIV.

The chain joins TRBV5-3 to TRBJ2-3; TRBD2 aligns across 9 bases. TRBV5-3 is classed as an ORF, of uncertain function. Trimming at V came to 0 bases and at J to 2 bases, leaving 7 bases not matched to a gene. The CDR3 runs 17 residues. CDR3 amino acids: CARSLVGLAGNTDTQYF. The CDR3 coding sequence is TGTGCCAGAAGCTTGGTAGGCCTAGCGGGAAACACAGATACGCAGTATTTT.

This clone was detected once. The chain recombines TRBV5-6 with TRBJ1-1; D uncertain. Germline V gene sequence: CDR1 SGHDT, CDR2 YYEEEE. The V gene lost 1 base and the J gene lost 0 bases, with 10 bases spanning the gap. This CDR3 comprises 15 residues. The CDR3 here is CASSLPPGMNTEAFF. CDR3 sequence (DNA): TGTGCCAGCAGCTTGCCTCCAGGAATGAACACTGAAGCTTTCTTT.

This CDR3 reads CASSYRPGDYNEQFF. In nucleotides, the CDR3 is TGTGCCAGCAGCTACCGGCCGGGAGACTACAATGAGCAGTTCTTC. The chain carries TRBV11-1 and TRBJ2-1; weak D call: TRBD2 (6 bases). From germline, CDR1 is SGHAT and CDR2 FQDESV (reference sequence). CDR3 length: 15 residues. V was cut by 4 bases and J by 3 bases, with 13 bases left in between.

V usage is TRBV19 and J usage is TRBJ2-3; 7 nucleotides agree with TRBD2. V shed 3 bases and J 2 bases; nucleotides not matched to a gene: 8. This CDR3 has 16 amino acids. The germline CDR1 and CDR2 sequences are LNHDA and SQIVND (reference sequence). This CDR3 is CASSMWGGELTDTQYF. DNA for the CDR3: TGTGCCAGTAGTATGTGGGGGGGGGAGCTCACAGATACGCAGTATTTT. Variable domain in full (rest from reference TRBV19 and TRBJ2-3): DGGITQSPKYLFRKEGQNVTLSCEQNLNHDAMYWYRQDPGQGLRLIYYSQIVNDFQKGDIAEGYSVSREKKESFPLTVTSAQKNPTAFYLCASSMWGGELTDTQYFGPGTRLTVL.

This clone appeared a single time. V usage is TRBV6-5 and J usage is TRBJ2-1; TRBD1 matches 8 bases. The CDR3 contains 12 residues. V dropped 0 bases and J dropped 15; count of bases not matched to a gene: 4. Germline V lookup: CDR1 MNHEY, CDR2 SVGAGI. CDR3 DNA sequence: TGTGCCAGCAGTTACTCTACGGGACAGGCGTTCTTC. Protein product: CASSYSTGQAFF.

CDR3 coding DNA: TGTGCCAGCAGCCAAAAGGGCACTGAAGCTTTCTTT. Amino acid sequence: CASSQKGTEAFF. This rearrangement joins TRBV6-5 to TRBJ1-1; D unclear. The V and J ends lost 6 bases and 4 bases respectively, with 9 bases between them. CDR1 and CDR2 (germline): MNHEY, SVGAGI. There are 12 residues in the CDR3.

The chain links TRBV4-2 to TRBJ1-6; 7 positions agree with TRBD1. The V gene's germline CDR1 is LGHNA and CDR2 YNFKEQ. With V trimmed by 4 bases and J by 10 bases, 10 bases remained unmatched. The CDR3 loop spans 15 amino acids. DNA of the CDR3: TGTGCCAGCAGCCCGAACACAGGGGTAGGGTCACCCCTCCACTTT. It encodes CASSPNTGVGSPLHF.

This clone was observed a single time. The rearrangement links TRBV18 to TRBJ1-5, with 10 bases fitting TRBD1. CDR3 length equals 15 residues. The junction had 8 bases not matched to a gene; V was cut back by 5 bases and J by 7 bases. The V gene's germline CDR1 is KGHSH and CDR2 LQKENI. The CDR3 is CASSMTGGSGQPQHF. DNA for the CDR3: TGTGCCAGCTCAATGACAGGGGGCTCAGGGCAGCCCCAGCATTTT.

This clone was seen once. The gene calls are TRBV27 and TRBJ1-1; TRBD1 agrees at 8 bases. Trimming at V came to 3 bases and at J to 0 bases, leaving 9 bases not matched to a gene. There are 17 residues in the CDR3. In germline, CDR1 is MNHEY, CDR2 SMNVEV (reference sequence). The CDR3 loop is CASSFYRGGGMNTEAFF. In DNA form, the CDR3 reads TGTGCCAGCAGTTTCTACAGGGGGGGAGGGATGAACACTGAAGCTTTCTTT.

The rearrangement links TRBV29-1 to TRBJ2-7; D tentatively reads TRBD1 or TRBD2 (5 bases each). CDR1 is SQVTM, CDR2 ANQGSEA, per germline. The germline V and J ends were trimmed by 6 bases and 0 bases, with 18 bases remaining between them. There are 15 residues in the CDR3. DNA for the CDR3: TGCAGCGTGTCTGACGGGACCGGGAACTCCTACGAGCAGTACGTC. Protein sequence: CSVSDGTGNSYEQYV.

V gene TRBV12-5 combines with J gene TRBJ2-7, with D hard to call. Trimming pared 3 bases from V and 0 bases from J, leaving 12 bases between. This CDR3 region has 15 residues. CDR1 is LGHNT, CDR2 FRNRAP, per germline. CDR3 coding DNA: TGTGCTAGTGGTTTTGGGCAGACCTTCTCCTACGAGCAGTACTTC. It specifies CASGFGQTFSYEQYF.

V is TRBV10-3 and J is TRBJ2-3; D may be TRBD1 or TRBD2 (5 bases each). Per the germline V gene, CDR1 is ENHRY and CDR2 is SYGVKD. The CDR3 is 13 residues long. V was cut by 8 bases and J by 5 bases, with 14 bases left in between. The CDR3, as DNA: TGTGCCATCGGGACCTTGGGGCTAGATACGCAGTATTTT. Residues: CAIGTLGLDTQYF.

This sequence joins TRBV4-2 and TRBJ1-1, with D tentatively TRBD1 (5 bases). Germline lookup yields CDR1 LGHNA and CDR2 YNFKEQ. The CDR3 length is 17 residues. The V end lost 4 bases, the J end lost 2 bases, and 20 bases lay between the germline ends. DNA of the CDR3: TGTGCCAGCAGCCCCGGACATCCGACGAACGCAAACACTGAAGCTTTCTTT. It specifies CASSPGHPTNANTEAFF.

V is TRBV11-2 and J is TRBJ1-4; possible D gene TRBD1, 5 bases. CDR1 and CDR2 from the germline V gene are SGHAT and FQNNGV. V shed 1 base and J shed 7 bases, with 10 bases lying between them. The CDR3 consists of 14 residues. The CDR3 here is CASSLVGGGEKLFF. The CDR3 bases are TGTGCCAGCAGCTTAGTGGGGGGAGGTGAAAAACTGTTTTTT.

The V and J genes are TRBV11-2 and TRBJ2-1; D tentatively fits TRBD1 or TRBD2 (5 bases each). The CDR3 loop spans 13 amino acids. The ends were cut back, 3 bases at V and 5 bases at J, with 8 bases in the middle. Looked up from germline, CDR1 is SGHAT and CDR2 is FQNNGV. The CDR3 loop is CASSFGTNNEQFF. The CDR3 DNA reads as TGTGCCAGCAGCTTCGGGACGAACAATGAGCAGTTCTTC.

This clone was seen only once. J is TRBJ2-3 and V is TRBV9; D is perhaps TRBD1 (5 bases). Germline-derived CDR1 and CDR2 are SGDLS and YYNGEE. With 0 bases removed from V and 5 bases from J, the gap between germline ends came to 10 bases. This CDR3 spans 14 amino acids. The CDR3 DNA sequence: TGTGCCAGCAGCGTAGAGGGGTTAGGAGATACGCAGTATTTT. Its translation: CASSVEGLGDTQYF.

The rearrangement links TRBV12-2 to TRBJ1-4. TRBV12-2 is reported as a pseudogene. The CDR3 totals 15 residues. CDR3 DNA sequence: TGTGCAAGTCGCTTAGATTTTCTGGACTCTGAAAAACTGTTTTTT. This gives the protein CASRLDFLDSEKLFF.

This chain connects TRBV7-3 to TRBJ2-2; unclear D gene. In germline, CDR1 is SGHTA, CDR2 FQGTGA. V lost 1 base and J lost 4, with 4 bases in between. The length of the CDR3 is 13 residues. This CDR3 is CASSLKGTGELFF. In DNA, the CDR3 is TGTGCCAGCAGCTTAAAAGGCACCGGGGAGCTGTTTTTT.

The rearrangement links TRBV6-1 to TRBJ1-6, with D hard to call. V lost 1 base and J lost 0, with 13 bases in between. The CDR3 has 18 amino acids. Germline V gene data show CDR1 as MNHNS and CDR2 as SASEGT. CDR3 DNA sequence: TGTGCCAGCAGTGAAGAGGCGCAGGCTAGCTCCTATAATTCACCCCTCCACTTT. Its protein is CASSEEAQASSYNSPLHF.

The gene calls are TRBV2 and TRBJ1-1, with 10 nucleotides matching TRBD1. Germline V gives CDR1 SNHLY, CDR2 FYNNEI. The V segment lost 6 bases and the J segment 1 base; nucleotides outside the gene matches: 5. The CDR3 extends over 15 amino acids. The CDR3 sequence is CASSQTGGPNTEAFF. As DNA, the CDR3 is TGTGCCAGCAGCCAGACAGGGGGCCCGAACACTGAAGCTTTCTTT.

The chain couples TRBV30 to TRBJ1-4; D not certain. Germline CDR1 GTSNPN, CDR2 SVGIG (reference sequence). The CDR3 consists of 12 residues. Trimming stripped 0 bases from V and 5 bases from J, with 4 bases between. The CDR3: CAWSVRNEKLFF. In DNA, the CDR3 is TGTGCCTGGAGTGTACGAAATGAAAAACTGTTTTTT. The entire variable domain, with the rest obtained from reference TRBV30 and TRBJ1-4, is as follows: SQTIHQWPATLVQPVGSPLSLECTVEGTSNPNLYWYRQAAGRGLQLLFYSVGIGQISSEVPQNLSASRPQDRQFILSSKKLLLSDSGFYLCAWSVRNEKLFFGSGTQLSVL.

The chain combines TRBV12-5 with TRBJ1-1; TRBD1 matches 8 bases. Germline CDR1 and CDR2: LGHNT and FRNRAP. The CDR3 runs 14 residues. The CDR3 nucleotides are TGTGCGATATTCTCGGACAGGGCGAACACTGAAGCTTTCTTT. It codes for CAIFSDRANTEAFF.

The chain uses TRBV7-8 and TRBJ1-3; the D is unclear. Trimming cost V 2 bases and J 2 bases, with 7 bases left between them. Germline-derived CDR1 and CDR2 are SGHVS and FQNEAQ. The CDR3 loop spans 14 amino acids. The CDR3 sequence is CASSLSRAGNTIYF. CDR3 in DNA: TGTGCCAGCAGCTTAAGCAGAGCTGGAAACACCATATATTTT.

The J gene is TRBJ2-5, the V gene TRBV5-1; D is unclear. The ends were cut back, 3 bases at V and 2 bases at J, with 14 bases in the middle. Germline CDR1 is SGHRS and CDR2 is YFSETQ. The CDR3 runs to 15 residues. CDR3 bases: TGCGCCAGCAGCTGGACGGTAGGGTCTCAAGAGACCCAGTACTTC. Translation gives CASSWTVGSQETQYF.

The gene calls are TRBV29-1 and TRBJ2-2; D not certain. V lost 5 bases, J lost 7 bases, and 20 bases lay in between. The CDR3 has 15 amino acids. Germline CDR1 reads SQVTM; CDR2 reads ANQGSEA. CDR3 DNA: TGCAGCGTTCGTACGAGAGGATCGACGGGCGGGGAGCTGTTTTTT. Translation: CSVRTRGSTGGELFF.

V gene TRBV29-1 combines with J gene TRBJ1-1; D not resolved. Trimming stripped 2 bases from V and 5 bases from J, with 15 bases between. The CDR3 spans 14 residues. CDR1 and CDR2 (germline): SQVTM, ANQGSEA. The CDR3 sequence is CSVELGRDWTEAFF. The CDR3 coding sequence is TGCAGCGTTGAATTGGGGAGGGATTGGACTGAAGCTTTCTTT. The variable domain in full, with the rest retrieved from reference TRBV29-1 and TRBJ1-1, is SAVISQKPSRDICQRGTSLTIQCQVDSQVTMMFWYRQQPGQSLTLIATANQGSEATYESGFVIDKFPISRPNLTFSTLTVSNMSPEDSSIYLCSVELGRDWTEAFFGQGTRLTVV.

The table lists this clone with a few counts. CDR3 region: CASSLGQNYGYTF. The CDR3 nucleotides are TGTGCCAGCAGTTTAGGACAGAACTATGGCTACACCTTC. The chain is built from TRBV27 and TRBJ1-2; tentative D call: TRBD1 (6 bases). The CDR3 runs 13 residues. Trimming cost V 2 bases and J 2 bases, with 6 bases left between them. Germline assignment: CDR1 MNHEY and CDR2 SMNVEV (reference sequence).

This rearrangement joins TRBV7-8 to TRBJ1-5; a weak D match, TRBD1 (6 bases). CDR3 size: 16 residues. The germline V and J ends were trimmed by 2 bases and 2 bases, with 13 bases remaining between them. Germline V lookup: CDR1 SGHVS, CDR2 FQNEAQ. CDR3 residues: CASSLTGTSGNQPQHF. The CDR3 nucleotides are TGTGCCAGCAGCTTAACAGGGACGTCAGGCAATCAGCCCCAGCATTTT. Variable domain in full (rest from reference TRBV7-8 and TRBJ1-5): GAGVSQSPRYKVAKRGQDVALRCDPISGHVSLFWYQQALGQGPEFLTYFQNEAQLDKSGLPSDRFFAERPEGSVSTLKIQRTQQEDSAVYLCASSLTGTSGNQPQHFGDGTRLSIL.